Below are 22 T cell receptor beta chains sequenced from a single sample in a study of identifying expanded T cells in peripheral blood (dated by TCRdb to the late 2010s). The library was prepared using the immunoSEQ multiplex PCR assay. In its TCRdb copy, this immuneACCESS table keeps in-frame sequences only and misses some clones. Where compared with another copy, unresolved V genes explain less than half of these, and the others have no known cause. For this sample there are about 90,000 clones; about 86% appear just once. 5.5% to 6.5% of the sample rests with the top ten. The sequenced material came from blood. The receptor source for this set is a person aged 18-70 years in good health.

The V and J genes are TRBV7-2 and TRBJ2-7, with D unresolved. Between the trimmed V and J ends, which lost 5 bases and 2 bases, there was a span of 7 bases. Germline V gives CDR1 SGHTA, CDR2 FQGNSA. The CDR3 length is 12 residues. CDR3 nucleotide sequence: TGTGCCAGCAGCCGAACCCCCTACGAGCAGTACTTC. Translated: CASSRTPYEQYF.

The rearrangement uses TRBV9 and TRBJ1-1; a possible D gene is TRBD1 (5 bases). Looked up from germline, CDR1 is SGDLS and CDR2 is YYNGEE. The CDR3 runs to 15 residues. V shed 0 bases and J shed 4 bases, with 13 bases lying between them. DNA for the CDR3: TGTGCCAGCAGCGTAGGACAGCAAGGAAGCACTGAAGCTTTCTTT. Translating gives CASSVGQQGSTEAFF.

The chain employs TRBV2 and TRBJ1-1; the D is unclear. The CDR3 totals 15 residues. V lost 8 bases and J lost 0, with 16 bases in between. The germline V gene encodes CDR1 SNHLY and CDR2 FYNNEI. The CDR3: CASPRGKVMNTEAFF. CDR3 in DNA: TGTGCCAGCCCCCGGGGTAAGGTAATGAACACTGAAGCTTTCTTT.

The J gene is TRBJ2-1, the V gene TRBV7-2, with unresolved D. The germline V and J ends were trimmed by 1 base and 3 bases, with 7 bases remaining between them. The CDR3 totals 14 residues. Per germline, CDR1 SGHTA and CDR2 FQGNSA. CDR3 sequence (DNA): TGTGCCAGCAGCTTAGTTAACAGCTACAATGAGCAGTTCTTC. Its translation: CASSLVNSYNEQFF.

DNA for the CDR3: TGTGCCAGCAGTTACTCCTTGGGAGGGGACTATGGCTACACCTTC. Translating it yields CASSYSLGGDYGYTF. V is TRBV6-5 and J is TRBJ1-2; a weak D match, TRBD1 (5 bases). CDR1 and CDR2 (germline): MNHEY, SVGAGI. Deletions cut 0 bases from V and 3 bases from J, with 11 bases between. The CDR3 consists of 15 residues.

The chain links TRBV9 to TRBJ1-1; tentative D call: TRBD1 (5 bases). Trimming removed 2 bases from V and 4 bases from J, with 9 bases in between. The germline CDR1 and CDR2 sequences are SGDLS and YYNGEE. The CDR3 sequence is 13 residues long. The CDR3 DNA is TGTGCCAGCAGCGTTACAGGTACCACTGAAGCTTTCTTT. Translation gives CASSVTGTTEAFF.

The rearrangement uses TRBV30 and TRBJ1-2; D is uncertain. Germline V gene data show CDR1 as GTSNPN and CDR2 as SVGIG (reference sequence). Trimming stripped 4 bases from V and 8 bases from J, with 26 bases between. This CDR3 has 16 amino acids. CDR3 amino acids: CAWTPRAAVGLGGYTF. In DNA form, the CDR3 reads TGTGCCTGGACCCCACGGGCGGCCGTGGGGTTGGGGGGCTACACCTTC. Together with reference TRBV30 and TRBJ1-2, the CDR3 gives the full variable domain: SQTIHQWPATLVQPVGSPLSLECTVEGTSNPNLYWYRQAAGRGLQLLFYSVGIGQISSEVPQNLSASRPQDRQFILSSKKLLLSDSGFYLCAWTPRAAVGLGGYTFGSGTRLTVV.

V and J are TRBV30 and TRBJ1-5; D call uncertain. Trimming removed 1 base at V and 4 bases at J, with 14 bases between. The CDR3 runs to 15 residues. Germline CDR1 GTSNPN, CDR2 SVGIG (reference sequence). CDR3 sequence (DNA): TGTGCCTGGAGTGCAAAAGTTGAGTCGAATCAGCCCCAGCATTTT. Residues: CAWSAKVESNQPQHF. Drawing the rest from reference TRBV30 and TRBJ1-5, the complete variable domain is SQTIHQWPATLVQPVGSPLSLECTVEGTSNPNLYWYRQAAGRGLQLLFYSVGIGQISSEVPQNLSASRPQDRQFILSSKKLLLSDSGFYLCAWSAKVESNQPQHFGDGTRLSIL.

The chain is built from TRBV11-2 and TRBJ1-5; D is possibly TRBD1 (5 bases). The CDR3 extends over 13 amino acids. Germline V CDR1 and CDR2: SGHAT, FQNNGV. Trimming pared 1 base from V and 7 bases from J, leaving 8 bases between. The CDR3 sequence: CASSLGGGQPQHF. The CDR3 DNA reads TGTGCCAGCAGCTTAGGTGGGGGACAGCCCCAGCATTTT.

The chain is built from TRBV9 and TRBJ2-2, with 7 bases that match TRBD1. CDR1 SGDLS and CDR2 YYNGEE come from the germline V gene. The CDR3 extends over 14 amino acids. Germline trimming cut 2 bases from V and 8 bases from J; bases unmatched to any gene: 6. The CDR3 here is CASSVTGDAGELFF. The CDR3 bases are TGTGCCAGCAGCGTTACAGGGGATGCGGGGGAGCTGTTTTTT.

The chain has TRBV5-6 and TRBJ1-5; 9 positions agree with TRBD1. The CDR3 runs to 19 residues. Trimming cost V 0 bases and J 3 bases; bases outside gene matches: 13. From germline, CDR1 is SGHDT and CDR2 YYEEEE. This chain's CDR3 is CASSLATGGAGLTNQPQHF. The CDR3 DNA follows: TGTGCCAGCAGCTTGGCCACAGGGGGCGCGGGTCTCACCAATCAGCCCCAGCATTTT.

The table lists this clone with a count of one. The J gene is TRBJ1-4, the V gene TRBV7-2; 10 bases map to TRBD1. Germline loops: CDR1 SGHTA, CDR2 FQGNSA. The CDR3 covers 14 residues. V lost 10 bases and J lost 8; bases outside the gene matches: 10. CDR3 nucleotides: TGTGCCATCAAGACCGAGACAGGGGGCGAAAAACTGTTTTTT. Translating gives CAIKTETGGEKLFF.

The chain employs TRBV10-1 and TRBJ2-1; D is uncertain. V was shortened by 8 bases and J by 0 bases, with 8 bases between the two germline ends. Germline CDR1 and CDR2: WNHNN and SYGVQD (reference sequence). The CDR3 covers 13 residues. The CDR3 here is CASSESSYNEQFF. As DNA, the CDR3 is TGCGCCAGCTCAGAGTCCTCCTACAATGAGCAGTTCTTC.

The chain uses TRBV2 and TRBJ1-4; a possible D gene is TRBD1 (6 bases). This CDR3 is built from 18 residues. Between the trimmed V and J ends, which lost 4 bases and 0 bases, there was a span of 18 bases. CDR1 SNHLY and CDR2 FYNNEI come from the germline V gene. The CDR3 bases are TGTGCCAGCAGTGTGGGATTGGGACAAGCTGCAACTAATGAAAAACTGTTTTTT. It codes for CASSVGLGQAATNEKLFF.

The CDR3 sequence is CASSMYNYGYTF. The DNA for the CDR3 is TGTGCCAGCAGCATGTACAACTATGGCTACACCTTC. V and J are TRBV13 and TRBJ1-2, with D hard to call. V dropped 5 bases and J dropped 2 bases, with 6 bases sitting between them. The germline V gene encodes CDR1 PRHDT and CDR2 FYEKMQ (reference sequence). The CDR3 spans 12 residues.

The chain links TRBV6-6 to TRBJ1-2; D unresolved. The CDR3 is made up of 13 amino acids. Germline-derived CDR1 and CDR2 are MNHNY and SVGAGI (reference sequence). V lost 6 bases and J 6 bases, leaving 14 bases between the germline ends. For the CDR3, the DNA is TGTGCCAGCAGAACCGACGGGTCGGATGGCTACACCTTC. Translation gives CASRTDGSDGYTF.

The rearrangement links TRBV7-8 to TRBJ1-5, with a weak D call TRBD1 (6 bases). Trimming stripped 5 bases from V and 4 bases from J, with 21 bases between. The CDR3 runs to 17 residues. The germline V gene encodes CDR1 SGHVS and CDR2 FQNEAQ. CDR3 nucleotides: TGTGCCAGCAGCCTTAACGGTGGCGGACAGCCAAATCAGCCCCAGCATTTT. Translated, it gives CASSLNGGGQPNQPQHF.

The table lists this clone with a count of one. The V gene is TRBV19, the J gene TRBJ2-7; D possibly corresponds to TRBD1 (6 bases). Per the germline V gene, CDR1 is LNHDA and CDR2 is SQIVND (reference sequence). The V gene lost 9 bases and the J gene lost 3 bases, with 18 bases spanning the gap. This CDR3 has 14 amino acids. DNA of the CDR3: TGTGCCAGCGCCACAGGGATCGGCAACTACGAGCAGTACTTC. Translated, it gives CASATGIGNYEQYF.

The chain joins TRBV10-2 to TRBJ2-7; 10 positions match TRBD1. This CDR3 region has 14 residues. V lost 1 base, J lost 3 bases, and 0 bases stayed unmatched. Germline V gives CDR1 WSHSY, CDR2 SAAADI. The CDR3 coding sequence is TGCGCCAGCAGTGAGTGGACAGGGGGCTACGAGCAGTACTTC. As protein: CASSEWTGGYEQYF.

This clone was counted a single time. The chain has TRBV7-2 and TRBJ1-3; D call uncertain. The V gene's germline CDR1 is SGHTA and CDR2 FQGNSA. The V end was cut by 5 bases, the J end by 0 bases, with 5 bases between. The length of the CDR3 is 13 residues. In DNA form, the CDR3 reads TGTGCCAGCAGCCCTACCTCTGGAAACACCATATATTTT. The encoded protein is CASSPTSGNTIYF.

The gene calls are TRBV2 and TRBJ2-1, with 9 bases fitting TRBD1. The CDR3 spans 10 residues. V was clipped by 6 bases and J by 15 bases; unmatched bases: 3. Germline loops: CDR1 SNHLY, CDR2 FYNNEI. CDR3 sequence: CASRRTGVFF. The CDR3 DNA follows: TGTGCCAGCAGGCGGACAGGGGTGTTCTTC.

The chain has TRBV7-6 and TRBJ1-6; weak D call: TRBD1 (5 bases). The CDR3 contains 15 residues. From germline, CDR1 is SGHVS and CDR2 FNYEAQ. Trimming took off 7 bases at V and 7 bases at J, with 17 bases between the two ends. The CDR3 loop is CASTPSTGPNSPLHF. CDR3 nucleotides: TGTGCCAGCACCCCATCGACGGGACCCAATTCACCCCTCCACTTT.